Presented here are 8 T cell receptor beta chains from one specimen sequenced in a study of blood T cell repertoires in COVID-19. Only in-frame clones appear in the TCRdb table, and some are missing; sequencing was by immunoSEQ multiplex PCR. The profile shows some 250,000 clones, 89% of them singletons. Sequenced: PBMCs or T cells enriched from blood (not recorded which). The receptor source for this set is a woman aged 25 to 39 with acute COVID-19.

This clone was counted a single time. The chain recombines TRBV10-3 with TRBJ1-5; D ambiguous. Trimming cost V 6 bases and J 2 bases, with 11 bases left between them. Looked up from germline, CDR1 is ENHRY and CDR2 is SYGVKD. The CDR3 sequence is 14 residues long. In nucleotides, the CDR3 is TGTGCCATCAGCCCTACTGTGGGCAATCAGCCCCAGCATTTT. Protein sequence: CAISPTVGNQPQHF.

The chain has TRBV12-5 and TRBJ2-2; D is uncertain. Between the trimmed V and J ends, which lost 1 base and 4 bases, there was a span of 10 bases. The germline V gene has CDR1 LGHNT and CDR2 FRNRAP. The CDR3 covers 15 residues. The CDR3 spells CASGLEFPFTGELFF. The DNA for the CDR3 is TGTGCTAGTGGTTTGGAATTCCCTTTCACCGGGGAGCTGTTTTTT.

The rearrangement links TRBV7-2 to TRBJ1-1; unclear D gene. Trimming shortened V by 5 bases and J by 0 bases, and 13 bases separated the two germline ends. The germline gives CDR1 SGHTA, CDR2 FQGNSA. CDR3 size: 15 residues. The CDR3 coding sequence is TGTGCCAGCAGCCTACCAGGAACAATGAACACTGAAGCTTTCTTT. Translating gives CASSLPGTMNTEAFF. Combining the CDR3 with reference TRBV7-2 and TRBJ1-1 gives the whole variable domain GAGVSQSPSNKVTEKGKDVELRCDPISGHTALYWYRQSLGQGLEFLIYFQGNSAPDKSGLPSDRFSAERTGGSVSTLTIQRTQQEDSAVYLCASSLPGTMNTEAFFGQGTRLTVV.

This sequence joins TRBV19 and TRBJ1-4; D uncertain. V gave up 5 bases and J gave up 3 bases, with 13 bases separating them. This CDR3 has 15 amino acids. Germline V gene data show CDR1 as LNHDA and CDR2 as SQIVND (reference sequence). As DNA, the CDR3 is TGTGCCAGTAGTGGGGTCCGGCGGGCTAATGAAAAACTGTTTTTT. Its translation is CASSGVRRANEKLFF.

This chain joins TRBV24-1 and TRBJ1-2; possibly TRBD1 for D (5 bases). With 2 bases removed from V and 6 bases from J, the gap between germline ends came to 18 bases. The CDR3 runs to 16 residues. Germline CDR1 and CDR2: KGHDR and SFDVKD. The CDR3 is CATSDSHFREGDGYTF. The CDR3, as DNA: TGTGCCACCAGTGATTCCCATTTTAGGGAAGGGGATGGCTACACCTTC.

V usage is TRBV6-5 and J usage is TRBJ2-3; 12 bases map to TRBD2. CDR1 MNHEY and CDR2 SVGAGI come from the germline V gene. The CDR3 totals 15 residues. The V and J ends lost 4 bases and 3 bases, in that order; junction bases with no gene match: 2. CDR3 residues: CASSSLAGGTDTQYF. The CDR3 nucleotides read TGTGCCAGCAGTTCCCTAGCGGGGGGGACAGATACGCAGTATTTT.

The CDR3 here is CASSPTAGAATNEKLFF. Written as DNA, the CDR3 is TGTGCCAGCAGCCCTACAGCGGGAGCAGCAACTAATGAAAAACTGTTTTTT. The chain carries TRBV3-1 (or the pseudogene TRBV3-2) and TRBJ1-4, with unresolved D. This CDR3 has 17 residues. Germline CDR1 is LGHDT and CDR2 is YNNKEL (reference sequence). The V end lost 4 bases, the J end lost 0 bases, and 15 bases lay between the germline ends.

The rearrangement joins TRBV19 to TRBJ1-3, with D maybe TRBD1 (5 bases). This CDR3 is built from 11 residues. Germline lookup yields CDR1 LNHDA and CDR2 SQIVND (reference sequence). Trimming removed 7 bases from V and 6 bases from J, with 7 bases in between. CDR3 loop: CASTQENTIYF. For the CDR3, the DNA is TGTGCCAGTACACAGGAAAACACCATATATTTT.